This is a list of T cell receptor beta chains from one sample in a study of blood T cell repertoires in COVID-19. TCRdb's copy holds only in-frame clones and misses some; the assay was immunoSEQ multiplex PCR. Here the sample spans about 98,000 clones, roughly 86% being singletons. Material for sequencing was peripheral blood. These TCRs come from a middle-aged man with active or convalescent COVID-19. Each CDR3 is given without its conserved first and last residue.

j_call v_call cdr3_aa
TRBJ1-5 TRBV25-1 ASSDRNNQPQH
TRBJ1-2 TRBV7-9 ASSLDEAGRYGYT
TRBJ1-2 TRBV29-1 SVGAGQNYGYT
TRBJ1-2 TRBV6-2/TRBV6-3 ASSQRTAYT
TRBJ1-1 TRBV12-3/TRBV12-4 ATSFRVNTEAF
TRBJ2-3 TRBV6-6 ASSYSKRGGQDTQY
TRBJ1-1 TRBV3-1/TRBV3-2 ASSQVNAHPTEAF
TRBJ2-7 TRBV6-5 ASSYSDRDAYEQY
TRBJ1-2 TRBV29-1 SVDSHLGQTYGYT
TRBJ1-2 TRBV5-6 ASSPRDRVAYGYT
TRBJ2-7 TRBV6-1 ASSDMGTSTYEQY
TRBJ2-1 TRBV13 ASSPGLAGVYNEQF
TRBJ1-2 TRBV3-1/TRBV3-2 ASSQLGLLNYGYT
TRBJ2-3 TRBV3-1/TRBV3-2 ASSQSGGSTDTQY
TRBJ2-1 TRBV19 ASSMGLNSYNEQF
TRBJ1-4 TRBV7-2 ASSLSGGTNEKLF
TRBJ1-5 TRBV19 ASTPGQGYQPQH
TRBJ2-1 TRBV5-1 ASSLAGPSGRLTGTGLYEQF
TRBJ2-3 TRBV10-3 AIPGHSTDTQY
TRBJ1-4 TRBV19 ASSMVPLNEKLF
TRBJ1-2 TRBV4-2 ASSQGASNYGYT
TRBJ2-5 TRBV7-2 ASSLQAKSTQY
TRBJ1-2 TRBV18 ASSPTGSYGYT
TRBJ2-2 TRBV11-3 ASSQSGTGTTGELF
TRBJ2-4 TRBV18 ASSSSMENIQY
TRBJ2-2 TRBV6-5 ASWRAGAAGELF
TRBJ2-2 TRBV11-3 ASSSVAEELF
TRBJ1-2 TRBV9 ASSGTGTGSNYGYT
TRBJ2-2 TRBV9 ASSVDFGTGELF
TRBJ1-5 TRBV6-1 ASSEMKVMAQPQH
TRBJ2-7 TRBV15 ATSTNRGRASYEQY
TRBJ2-7 TRBV7-2 ASSLKAGGPSVEQY
TRBJ1-1 TRBV6-5 ASSRANTEAF
TRBJ2-7 TRBV27 ASSSRDSTYEQY
TRBJ1-1 TRBV11-2 ASSSNTNTEAF
TRBJ2-1 TRBV7-2 ASSSGSYNEQF
TRBJ2-2 TRBV7-9 ASSLGSGKAGELF
TRBJ1-3 TRBV19 ASTRLFLSGNTIY
TRBJ1-2 TRBV6-5 ASSYSGTGNYGYT
TRBJ2-3 TRBV18 ASSPGQGGNAQY
TRBJ1-6 TRBV23-1 ASNRTEHNSPLH
TRBJ2-1 TRBV2 ASSGRDSGYNEQF
TRBJ1-5 TRBV2 ASSGTGGHQPQH
TRBJ1-2 TRBV5-1 ASSQGQGADGYT
TRBJ2-7 TRBV2 ASSVGQTLNYYEQY
TRBJ2-3 TRBV6-1 ASSEVGTGRDTQY
TRBJ2-5 TRBV4-1 ASSQESSGDQETQY
TRBJ1-2 TRBV3-1/TRBV3-2 ASSHFAGPNYGYT
TRBJ2-7 TRBV3-1/TRBV3-2 ASSGGYEQY
TRBJ1-4 TRBV6-5 ASSQDSVNEKLF
TRBJ2-1 TRBV9 ASSPEAWTGNYNEQF
TRBJ2-3 TRBV27 ASRGLSRSEDTQY
TRBJ1-5 TRBV6-6 ASSQQKNQPQH
TRBJ1-3 TRBV2 ASRDRDLSGNTIY
TRBJ1-1 TRBV28 ASSSPGQLNTEAF
TRBJ1-1 TRBV27 ASSLSETGSTEAF
TRBJ2-7 TRBV7-2 ASRSTGGRGQY
TRBJ2-5 TRBV7-9 ASSLDPGQQETQY
TRBJ2-3 TRBV14 ASSQWTTNTDTQY